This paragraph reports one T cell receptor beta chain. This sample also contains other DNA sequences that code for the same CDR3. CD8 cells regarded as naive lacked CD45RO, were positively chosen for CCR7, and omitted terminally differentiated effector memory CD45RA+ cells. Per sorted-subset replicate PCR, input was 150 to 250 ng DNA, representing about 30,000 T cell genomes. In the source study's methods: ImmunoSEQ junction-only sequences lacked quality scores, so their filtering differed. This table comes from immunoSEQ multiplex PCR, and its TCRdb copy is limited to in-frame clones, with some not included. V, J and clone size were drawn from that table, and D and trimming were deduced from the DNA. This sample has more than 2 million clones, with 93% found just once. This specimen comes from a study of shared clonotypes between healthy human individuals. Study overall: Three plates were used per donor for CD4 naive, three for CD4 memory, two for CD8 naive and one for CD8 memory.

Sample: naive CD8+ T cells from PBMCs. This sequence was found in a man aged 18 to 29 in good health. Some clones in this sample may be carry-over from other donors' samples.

The CDR3, as DNA: TGTGCCAGCAGCGGACGGGACAGTGCCTACGAGCAGTACTTC. It translates to CASSGRDSAYEQYF. The gene calls are TRBV9 and TRBJ2-7, with 7 bases lining up with TRBD1. Looked up from germline, CDR1 is SGDLS and CDR2 is YYNGEE. This CDR3 contains 14 residues. With V trimmed by 3 bases and J by 2 bases, 5 bases remained unmatched. Variable domain in full (rest from reference TRBV9 and TRBJ2-7): DSGVTQTPKHLITATGQRVTLRCSPRSGDLSVYWYQQSLDQGLQFLIQYYNGEERAKGNILERFSAQQFPDLHSELNLSSLELGDSALYFCASSGRDSAYEQYFGPGTRLTVT.